This record looks at one TCR beta chain sequence and its context. Germline V gene data show CDR1 as SNHLY and CDR2 as FYNNEI. There are 14 residues in the CDR3. Trimming took off 5 bases at V and 1 base at J, with 12 bases between the two ends. For the second PCR, which ran for 7 to 11 cycles, a sample-barcoded 5' primer and a J-beta primer mix were used. TCRdb re-derived calls from the 5' RACE reads in MiXCR, one entry per CDR3 protein. The sample shows approximately 600,000 distinct CDR3 sequences, 58% of them seen only once. This sample is part of a study of blood T cells in healthy people across ages.

V and J are TRBV2 and TRBJ2-7; D is uncertain. Sequenced material: blood. This receptor was taken from a man aged 55 to 69 in good health. CDR3 coding DNA: TGTGCCAGCAGTACCCGACTGCAATCCTACGAGCAGTACTTC. Its translation is CASSTRLQSYEQYF.